This TCR beta chain was sequenced for a study of T cells in women clearing cervical HPV infection. Assay used: immunoSEQ multiplex PCR; TCRdb lists only in-frame clones, some missing. The sample has tens of thousands of clones, and its top ten clones hold less than 9.5%. Findings of the study overall: CIN3+ cases had significantly higher TCR richness than controls; evenness did not differ.

About this clone itself: Its target is unknown.

The sequence derives from a woman aged 18-70 years with a cervical HPV16 infection that either progressed to CIN3+ or cleared (not recorded which). Sequenced sample: blood buffy coat.

The CDR3 spells CASSTRQYNEQFF. CDR3 DNA, as far as it was read: TGTGCCAGCAGCACCCGACAGTACAATGAG. V gene TRBV7-2 combines with J gene TRBJ2-1; D is possibly TRBD1 (5 bases). The read terminates 3 residues before the CDR3 end, so the remaining end is supplied by the germline J gene. The germline gives CDR1 SGHTA, CDR2 FQGNSA. The CDR3 runs to 13 residues. Trimming stripped 5 bases from V and 4 bases from J, with 9 bases between. Combining the CDR3 with reference TRBV7-2 and TRBJ2-1 gives the whole variable domain GAGVSQSPSNKVTEKGKDVELRCDPISGHTALYWYRQSLGQGLEFLIYFQGNSAPDKSGLPSDRFSAERTGGSVSTLTIQRTQQEDSAVYLCASSTRQYNEQFFGPGTRLTVL.